The rows below give T cell receptor beta chains drawn from one sample of a study of T cells after yellow fever vaccination. TCRdb re-called the 5' RACE reads through MiXCR, storing one row per CDR3 protein. This sample yields about 550,000 distinct CDR3 sequences, of which approximately 21% are seen a single time; roughly an eighth belongs to the top ten. Sequences were derived from PBMCs, sampled 15 days after the yellow fever booster vaccination. Receptors were obtained from a young man who received the YFV17D yellow fever vaccine. Both conserved end residues are part of each CDR3. The D gene is left open where the match is weak. Clone size is given for some rows only: seen once, a few or many times, or a class if the clone is expanded.

abundance	j_gene	d_gene	v_gene	CDR3aa	CDR3nt
.	TRBJ1-3	.	TRBV20-1	CSARSGNTIYF	TGCAGTGCTAGGTCTGGAAACACCATATATTTT
few	TRBJ2-7	TRBD2	TRBV4-2	CASSRIGTSGRSVHYEQYF	TGTGCCAGCAGCCGAATCGGGACTAGCGGGAGGTCCGTTCACTACGAGCAGTACTTC
.	TRBJ2-7	TRBD2	TRBV6-5	CATGGPYEQYF	TGTGCCACGGGGGGACCCTACGAGCAGTACTTC
.	TRBJ2-7	.	TRBV9	CASNLTEWDRRGEQYF	TGTGCCAGCAACCTCACCGAATGGGACCGCCGGGGCGAGCAGTACTTC
few	TRBJ2-1	TRBD2	TRBV10-3	CAISDGTSGRIYNEQFF	TGTGCCATCAGTGACGGGACTAGCGGGAGGATTTACAATGAGCAGTTCTTC
few	TRBJ1-5	TRBD1	TRBV28	CASSSGTGPNQPQHF	TGTGCCAGCAGCTCCGGGACAGGCCCTAATCAGCCCCAGCATTTT
.	TRBJ2-7	TRBD2	TRBV3-1	CASSQGISGRSYEQYF	TGTGCCAGCAGCCAAGGAATAAGCGGGAGGTCCTACGAGCAGTACTTC
few	TRBJ2-7	TRBD1	TRBV7-2	CASGRRGQGSEQYF	TGTGCCAGCGGGAGACGGGGACAGGGTAGCGAGCAGTACTTC
.	TRBJ2-7	TRBD1	TRBV10-3	CAISTGTGRVSEQYF	TGTGCCATCAGTACCGGGACAGGGAGGGTAAGCGAGCAGTACTTC
.	TRBJ2-2	TRBD2	TRBV7-2	CASSLVAGGAGELFF	TGTGCCAGCAGCTTAGTAGCGGGAGGGGCCGGGGAGCTGTTTTTT
.	TRBJ1-1	.	TRBV12-3/TRBV12-4	CASSFRTVMNTEAFF	TGTGCCAGCAGTTTTCGGACGGTCATGAACACTGAAGCTTTCTTT
few	TRBJ2-1	TRBD1	TRBV6-2/TRBV6-3	CASSYSKGQQRQFF	TGTGCCAGCAGTTACTCGAAGGGACAGCAGCGGCAGTTCTTC
.	TRBJ2-1	TRBD2	TRBV6-4	CASSPNRLAGGPGRNEQFF	TGTGCCAGCAGCCCCAACCGACTAGCGGGAGGGCCGGGAAGGAATGAGCAGTTCTTC
few	TRBJ2-1	.	TRBV5-6	CVSSLGLGPGNEQFF	TGTGTCAGCTCACTTGGTCTGGGTCCAGGCAATGAGCAGTTCTTC
few	TRBJ2-1	.	TRBV28	CASSTTGVSYNEQFF	TGTGCCAGCAGTACGACCGGTGTCTCCTACAATGAGCAGTTCTTC
.	TRBJ2-1	TRBD2	TRBV5-1	CASSWSGNNEQFF	TGCGCCAGCAGCTGGAGCGGGAACAATGAGCAGTTCTTC
few	TRBJ2-4	TRBD2	TRBV7-2	CASLPAASGRSIQYF	TGTGCCAGCCTCCCGGCGGCTAGCGGGAGGAGCATTCAGTACTTC
many	TRBJ2-7	.	TRBV7-2	CASREASSYEQYF	TGTGCCAGCAGGGAAGCGAGTTCTTACGAGCAGTACTTC
few	TRBJ2-3	.	TRBV29-1	CSAQDSGSTDTQYF	TGCAGCGCCCAGGACAGTGGTAGCACAGATACGCAGTATTTT
many	TRBJ2-4	.	TRBV6-5	CASSYSNGGRNIQYF	TGTGCCAGCAGTTACTCGAACGGAGGGCGGAACATTCAGTACTTC
few	TRBJ1-2	.	TRBV28	CASSIPGGGGIGYTF	TGTGCCAGCAGTATACCAGGAGGGGGTGGAATTGGCTACACCTTC
few	TRBJ2-3	.	TRBV27	CASSLSEWGADTQYF	TGTGCCAGCAGTTTAAGCGAGTGGGGCGCAGATACGCAGTATTTT
.	TRBJ1-4	.	TRBV27	CASSFPEGKLFF	TGTGCCAGCAGTTTTCCGGAGGGAAAACTGTTTTTT
.	TRBJ2-4	TRBD2	TRBV12-3/TRBV12-4	CASRLSGGKNIQYF	TGTGCCAGCAGGCTAAGCGGGGGAAAAAACATTCAGTACTTC
few	TRBJ2-7	TRBD2	TRBV29-1	CSVRGTSGSDEQYF	TGCAGCGTTCGCGGGACTAGCGGGAGCGACGAGCAGTACTTC
.	TRBJ2-5	.	TRBV18	CASSPSTREETQYF	TGTGCCAGCTCACCGTCAACGAGGGAAGAGACCCAGTACTTC
few	TRBJ2-7	TRBD1	TRBV15	CATSRSPTGVYEQYF	TGTGCCACCAGCAGAAGCCCAACAGGGGTCTACGAGCAGTACTTC
.	TRBJ2-1	.	TRBV2	CASSEGTSRGSEQFF	TGTGCCAGCAGTGAAGGGACCTCTCGGGGGAGTGAGCAGTTCTTC
.	TRBJ1-1	.	TRBV6-5	CASSYRGGGAEAFF	TGTGCCAGCAGTTATAGGGGGGGAGGCGCTGAAGCTTTCTTT
many	TRBJ1-5	.	TRBV18	CASSPDFYPDSNQPQHF	TGTGCCAGCTCACCAGATTTCTACCCAGATAGCAATCAGCCCCAGCATTTT
few	TRBJ2-7	.	TRBV29-1	CSVEKKDGPREQYF	TGCAGCGTTGAAAAGAAGGACGGGCCTCGGGAGCAGTACTTC
.	TRBJ2-5	TRBD1	TRBV5-5	CASSSWTGRETQYF	TGTGCCAGCAGTTCCTGGACAGGCCGAGAGACCCAGTACTTC
few	TRBJ2-2	TRBD2	TRBV6-5	CASSYLSGGGPGELFF	TGTGCCAGCAGTTACCTGTCGGGGGGAGGGCCCGGGGAGCTGTTTTTT
.	TRBJ2-7	TRBD1	TRBV5-1	CASSRHRGSYEQYF	TGCGCCAGCAGCCGACACAGGGGCTCCTACGAGCAGTACTTC
few	TRBJ2-7	.	TRBV3-1	CASSETGLGHEQYF	TGTGCCAGCAGCGAGACAGGCCTGGGCCACGAGCAGTACTTC
few	TRBJ2-3	.	TRBV30	CAWSVRERAQDTQYF	TGTGCCTGGAGTGTACGGGAGCGAGCGCAAGATACGCAGTATTTT
.	TRBJ2-3	TRBD2	TRBV12-3/TRBV12-4	CASTDPGRGSTDTQYF	TGTGCCAGCACAGACCCCGGGAGGGGGAGCACAGATACGCAGTATTTT
.	TRBJ1-1	.	TRBV12-5	CASGQDTVRTFF	TGTGCTAGTGGCCAGGACACGGTTCGGACTTTCTTT
.	TRBJ1-2	TRBD1	TRBV6-1	CASRPDRDYGYTF	TGTGCCAGCAGACCGGACAGGGACTATGGCTACACCTTC
.	TRBJ2-1	TRBD2	TRBV9	CASSHAGPSGRAGNEQFF	TGTGCCAGCAGCCACGCGGGGCCTAGCGGGAGGGCGGGGAATGAGCAGTTCTTC
few	TRBJ2-1	.	TRBV5-1	CASSLVVGPNNEQFF	TGCGCCAGCAGCTTGGTGGTGGGTCCGAACAATGAGCAGTTCTTC
few	TRBJ2-7	.	TRBV15	CATSREIVGYEQYF	TGTGCCACCAGCAGAGAAATAGTAGGCTACGAGCAGTACTTC
.	TRBJ2-2	.	TRBV6-2/TRBV6-3	CASSTIGANTGELFF	TGTGCCAGCAGTACCATAGGGGCTAACACCGGGGAGCTGTTTTTT
few	TRBJ2-7	TRBD1	TRBV7-9	CASSLLPRQGHSYEQYF	TGTGCCAGCAGCTTATTGCCGAGACAGGGCCACTCCTACGAGCAGTACTTC
.	TRBJ2-2	.	TRBV9	CASSVGVTGELFF	TGTGCCAGCAGCGTAGGAGTGACCGGGGAGCTGTTTTTT
.	TRBJ2-2	.	TRBV4-3	CASSQDYRQVDTGELFF	TGCGCCAGCAGCCAAGATTATAGGCAGGTCGACACCGGGGAGCTGTTTTTT
.	TRBJ1-1	.	TRBV20-1	CRVQRARNTEAFF	TGCAGGGTACAGAGGGCCAGGAACACTGAAGCTTTCTTT
.	TRBJ2-2	.	TRBV7-9	CASVHRDWVNTGELFF	TGTGCCAGCGTCCATAGGGACTGGGTGAACACCGGGGAGCTGTTTTTT
.	TRBJ2-7	TRBD2	TRBV5-1	CASSRGTSFSRDSYEQYF	TGCGCCAGCAGCCGAGGGACTAGCTTTTCCAGAGACTCCTACGAGCAGTACTTC
.	TRBJ2-5	.	TRBV5-1	CASTNQGQETQYF	TGCGCCAGCACTAACCAAGGTCAGGAGACCCAGTACTTC
few	TRBJ2-1	.	TRBV5-1	CASNLRGPTLNEQFF	TGCGCCAGCAATCTCAGGGGCCCGACTCTTAATGAGCAGTTCTTC
.	TRBJ2-3	.	TRBV20-1	CSAPQGNTDTQYF	TGCAGTGCGCCGCAGGGAAACACAGATACGCAGTATTTT
few	TRBJ2-2	TRBD2	TRBV5-5	CASSLLAGPNTGELFF	TGTGCCAGCAGCCTACTAGCGGGGCCGAACACCGGGGAGCTGTTTTTT
few	TRBJ2-1	TRBD2	TRBV7-2	CASSGGLENNEQFF	TGTGCCAGCAGCGGGGGACTAGAGAACAATGAGCAGTTCTTC
few	TRBJ2-1	TRBD2	TRBV12-3/TRBV12-4	CASSFLAGTNEQFF	TGTGCCAGCAGTTTCTTAGCGGGAACCAATGAGCAGTTCTTC
few	TRBJ2-2	.	TRBV4-3	CASSQDPSGSTGELFF	TGCGCCAGCAGCCAAGACCCTTCCGGGAGCACCGGGGAGCTGTTTTTT
.	TRBJ2-5	.	TRBV12-3/TRBV12-4	CASSLGFGVQETQYF	TGTGCCAGCAGTTTAGGGTTTGGAGTTCAAGAGACCCAGTACTTC
few	TRBJ2-3	.	TRBV6-5	CASTLGGRSDTQYF	TGTGCCAGCACTTTAGGGGGTCGGTCAGATACGCAGTATTTT